Each of the 17 T cell receptor beta chains below was sequenced from the same sample in a study of OX40 agonist ivuxolimab in advanced cancers. Profiled with immunoSEQ multiplex PCR; TCRdb holds only in-frame clones, not every one. The table has 75,000 to 100,000 clones, 84% seen once. Sequences were derived from CD4+ or CD8+ T cells sorted from blood, sampled in a trial of the OX40 agonist ivuxolimab. The receptors stem from an adult with an advanced solid tumor such as melanoma, head and neck, liver or kidney cancer.

This clone was seen repeatedly, ten times or more. The chain recombines TRBV19 with TRBJ1-2; D is unclear. Germline V gene data show CDR1 as LNHDA and CDR2 as SQIVND (reference sequence). V gave up 3 bases and J gave up 3 bases, with 17 bases separating them. The CDR3 consists of 16 residues. The CDR3 reads CASSISWRQDDYGYTF. The CDR3 nucleotides are TGTGCCAGTAGTATCTCGTGGAGGCAGGATGACTATGGCTACACCTTC.

The chain employs TRBV5-6 and TRBJ1-1; 7 positions agree with TRBD1. This CDR3 region has 12 residues. The ends lost 1 base at V and 10 bases at J; junction bases unmatched: 4. Looked up from germline, CDR1 is SGHDT and CDR2 is YYEEEE. This CDR3 is CASSLSRGPAFF. The CDR3 coding sequence is TGTGCCAGCAGCTTGAGTAGGGGGCCAGCTTTCTTT.

The chain couples TRBV28 to TRBJ2-2; 8 positions agree with TRBD1. CDR3 length equals 13 residues. CDR1 and CDR2 (germline): MDHEN, SYDVKM. V lost 6 bases to trimming and J lost 5 bases; unmatched junction nucleotides: 2. In DNA, the CDR3 is TGTGCCAGCAGGCGACAGGGGACCGGGGAGCTGTTTTTT. Translating it yields CASRRQGTGELFF. The full variable domain, with the rest looked up from reference TRBV28 and TRBJ2-2, is DVKVTQSSRYLVKRTGEKVFLECVQDMDHENMFWYRQDPGLGLRLIYFSYDVKMKEKGDIPEGYSVSREKKERFSLILESASTNQTSMYLCASRRQGTGELFFGEGSRLTVL.

Only one count was recorded for this clone. This chain uses TRBV9 with TRBJ2-2; 7 positions match TRBD1. Germline V CDR1 and CDR2: SGDLS, YYNGEE. Losses at the gene ends were 2 bases for V and 6 bases for J; bases not matched to a gene: 7. The CDR3 covers 15 residues. In DNA form, the CDR3 reads TGTGCCAGCAGCGTCACAGGGGCGGGTCCCGGGGAGCTGTTTTTT. Its protein is CASSVTGAGPGELFF.

This clone was found once. V is TRBV18 and J is TRBJ2-1; perhaps TRBD1 as D (6 bases). The CDR3 totals 13 residues. The germline CDR1 and CDR2 sequences are KGHSH and LQKENI. V lost 3 bases and J lost 8, with 11 bases in between. CDR3 DNA sequence: TGTGCCAGCTCACCTCAGGGGCGGGATGAGCAGTTCTTC. Encoded protein: CASSPQGRDEQFF.

This chain joins TRBV6-5 and TRBJ2-7; 9 positions match TRBD1. Germline CDR1 is MNHEY and CDR2 is SVGAGI. CDR3 size: 15 residues. V lost 4 bases and J lost 0; bases outside the gene matches: 4. The CDR3 loop reads CASSLTGGFSYEQYF. CDR3 nucleotide sequence: TGTGCCAGCAGTTTGACAGGGGGTTTCTCCTACGAGCAGTACTTC.

The gene calls are TRBV30 and TRBJ2-5; 10 nucleotides match TRBD2. CDR3 length equals 15 residues. J was trimmed by 5 bases and V by 0 bases; bases with no gene match: 6. Germline V gene sequence: CDR1 GTSNPN, CDR2 SVGIG (reference sequence). The CDR3 DNA sequence: TGTGCCTGGAGTGTGAGCGGGGGGGCCGGTGAGACCCAGTACTTC. Translation: CAWSVSGGAGETQYF.

This clone has only one observation. The gene calls are TRBV7-2 and TRBJ1-2; TRBD1 agrees at 10 bases. The CDR3 length is 14 residues. V lost 5 bases to trimming and J lost 5 bases; unmatched junction nucleotides: 5. From germline, CDR1 is SGHTA and CDR2 FQGNSA. The CDR3 region has the DNA TGTGCCAGCAGCACCTGGACAGGGGGGTATGGCTACACCTTC. The encoded protein is CASSTWTGGYGYTF.

V usage is TRBV18 and J usage is TRBJ2-1; 11 bases are shared with TRBD2. This CDR3 comprises 15 residues. Germline V gene data show CDR1 as KGHSH and CDR2 as LQKENI. J gave up 4 bases and V 3 bases, and 2 bases lay outside the gene matches. CDR3 residues: CASSPSGGEYNEQFF. Here the CDR3 DNA reads TGTGCCAGCTCACCTAGCGGGGGGGAATACAATGAGCAGTTCTTC.

This clone has just a few counts. The genes are TRBV28 and TRBJ1-1; D call uncertain. The length of the CDR3 is 14 residues. The V end was cut by 7 bases, the J end by 4 bases, with 16 bases between. Germline assignment: CDR1 MDHEN and CDR2 SYDVKM. CDR3 DNA: TGTGCCAGCACCTTCTGGGGTCAGGCCACTGAAGCTTTCTTT. Protein product: CASTFWGQATEAFF. The full variable domain, completed using reference TRBV28 and TRBJ1-1, is DVKVTQSSRYLVKRTGEKVFLECVQDMDHENMFWYRQDPGLGLRLIYFSYDVKMKEKGDIPEGYSVSREKKERFSLILESASTNQTSMYLCASTFWGQATEAFFGQGTRLTVV.

The chain combines TRBV7-9 with TRBJ2-6, with a possible D match to TRBD1 (6 bases). Germline-derived CDR1 and CDR2 are SEHNR and FQNEAQ (reference sequence). Trimming shortened V by 5 bases and J by 0 bases, and 11 bases separated the two germline ends. The CDR3 contains 16 residues. The CDR3: CASSKTGPSGANVLTF. The DNA of the CDR3 is TGTGCCAGCAGCAAAACAGGGCCCTCTGGGGCCAACGTCCTGACTTTC.

The V gene is TRBV9, the J gene TRBJ1-5, with no clear D. V gave up 0 bases and J gave up 0 bases, with 7 bases separating them. CDR3 length: 15 amino acids. Germline CDR1 SGDLS, CDR2 YYNGEE. CDR3 amino acids: CASSVDSYSNQPQHF. The CDR3 bases are TGTGCCAGCAGCGTAGACTCTTATAGCAATCAGCCCCAGCATTTT.

The chain carries TRBV7-8 and TRBJ1-2; 8 bases fit TRBD1. V lost 4 bases to trimming and J lost 7 bases; unmatched junction nucleotides: 5. Germline V gene sequence: CDR1 SGHVS, CDR2 FQNEAQ. The CDR3 spans 13 residues. CDR3 coding DNA: TGTGCCAGCAGCTCAAGACAGGGGTCTGGCTACACCTTC. This codes for CASSSRQGSGYTF.

J is TRBJ1-1 and V is TRBV9; possible D gene TRBD1, 5 bases. Trimming removed 0 bases from V and 4 bases from J, with 10 bases in between. Per germline, CDR1 SGDLS and CDR2 YYNGEE. The CDR3 runs to 14 residues. The CDR3: CASSVEGRATEAFF. The CDR3 bases are TGTGCCAGCAGCGTAGAGGGCAGGGCCACTGAAGCTTTCTTT. Combining the CDR3 with reference TRBV9 and TRBJ1-1 gives the whole variable domain DSGVTQTPKHLITATGQRVTLRCSPRSGDLSVYWYQQSLDQGLQFLIQYYNGEERAKGNILERFSAQQFPDLHSELNLSSLELGDSALYFCASSVEGRATEAFFGQGTRLTVV.

The chain joins TRBV5-1 to TRBJ1-6; D remains ambiguous. CDR1 SGHRS and CDR2 YFSETQ come from the germline V gene. The CDR3 consists of 16 residues. Trimming pared 0 bases from V and 12 bases from J, leaving 19 bases between. The CDR3 bases are TGCGCCAGCAGCTTGGAGGGTATGGAGCCAGGTTTACCCCTCCACTTT. The encoded protein is CASSLEGMEPGLPLHF.

The CDR3 loop is CASSPGFSTDTQYF. In nucleotides, the CDR3 is TGTGCCAGCAGCCCAGGTTTTAGCACAGATACGCAGTATTTT. This chain links TRBV7-2 with TRBJ2-3; no firm D call. Germline CDR1 and CDR2: SGHTA and FQGNSA. V lost 5 bases to trimming and J lost 0 bases, with 9 bases between them. The CDR3 extends over 14 amino acids.

CDR3 sequence (DNA): TGTGCCACCGGGGGCTCTGGGGCCAACGTCCTGACTTTC. Its protein product is CATGGSGANVLTF. The chain is built from TRBV18 and TRBJ2-6; D is possibly TRBD2 (6 bases). V dropped 10 bases and J dropped 0 bases, with 7 bases sitting between them. The CDR3 length is 13 residues. Germline V gene sequence: CDR1 KGHSH, CDR2 LQKENI.